The rows below give T cell receptor beta chains drawn from one sample of a study of shared clonotypes between healthy human individuals. TCRdb's table, derived via immunoSEQ multiplex PCR, lists solely in-frame clones and lacks some. In the table there are roughly 1,500,000 clones, just under 99% of which are singletons. Source material: naive CD4+ T cells sorted from blood. The receptors originated from a man aged 25-40 years in good health. Each CDR3 is given with its conserved first and last residue. The order of the fields is J gene, clone size, D gene, V gene, CDR3 DNA, CDR3 protein. A D gene is named only where the DNA matches it firmly. A clone size is listed for some rows: how often the clone was seen (once, few, many), or a class if it is expanded.

TRBJ2-1 NA TRBD2 TRBV5-8 TGTGCCAGCAGCCCTCTAGCGGAGCCCTACAATGAGCAGTTCTTC CASSPLAEPYNEQFF
TRBJ2-7 NA NA TRBV2 TGTGCCAGCAGTGGGGGCGCGTCTCAGAACCCCTACGAGCAGTACTTC CASSGGASQNPYEQYF
TRBJ2-3 NA TRBD1 TRBV5-4 TGTGCCAGCAGCGCGGACAGGGACACAGATACGCAGTATTTT CASSADRDTDTQYF
TRBJ1-2 NA NA TRBV15 TGTGCCACCAGCAGAGTCGGCAGAACGGACTATGGCTACACCTTC CATSRVGRTDYGYTF
TRBJ2-5 NA NA TRBV6-5 TGTGCCAGCAGCTTTCCGGGCCCACGAGGAGAGACCCAGTACTTC CASSFPGPRGETQYF
TRBJ1-1 NA NA TRBV29-1 TGCAGCGTTGGGGGGGCATTGAACACTGAAGCTTTCTTT CSVGGALNTEAFF
TRBJ2-7 NA NA TRBV28 TGTGCCAGCCAGGGGTTAGGAATCCCCTACGAGCAGTACTTC CASQGLGIPYEQYF
TRBJ2-1 NA NA TRBV6-6 TGTGCCAGCAGTTACTCCGCATCCCAGGGAAAAGAGTTCTTC CASSYSASQGKEFF
TRBJ2-1 NA NA TRBV5-1 TGCGCCAGCAGCCAAGTTCAATCCTACAATGAGCAGTTCTTC CASSQVQSYNEQFF
TRBJ2-7 NA NA TRBV2 TGTGCCAGCAGTGAGTGGGGAAAAAGCCTCTACGAGCAGTACTTC CASSEWGKSLYEQYF
TRBJ2-3 NA NA TRBV2 TGTGCCAGCAGTGTTTTGGGACTTCCTAGCACAGATACGCAGTATTTT CASSVLGLPSTDTQYF
TRBJ2-7 NA NA TRBV14 TGTGCCAGCAGCCAAGTATGGGGTCACGAGCAGTACTTC CASSQVWGHEQYF
TRBJ2-1 NA TRBD1 TRBV19 TGTGCCAGTAGTAGACAGGGATTGGGGAATGAGCAGTTCTTC CASSRQGLGNEQFF
TRBJ2-3 NA NA TRBV25-1 TGTGCCAGCAGTGATCCGGGGTCTAGCACAGATACGCAGTATTTT CASSDPGSSTDTQYF
TRBJ2-7 NA TRBD1 TRBV6-1 TGTGCCAGCAGTGAAGCGACGGGACAGGGATCAATTAGCTCCTACGAGCAGTACTTC CASSEATGQGSISSYEQYF
TRBJ2-7 NA NA TRBV2 TGTGCCAGCAGTGGAGGACCAGCAACCGAGCAGTACTTC CASSGGPATEQYF
TRBJ2-7 NA NA TRBV23-1 TGCGCCAGCAGTCAATCTAATGGGACTGTTGAATACGAGCAGTACTTC CASSQSNGTVEYEQYF
TRBJ2-5 NA NA TRBV7-2 TGTGCCAGCAGCGCCTTGAGGGAGACCCAGTACTTC CASSALRETQYF
TRBJ1-4 NA TRBD1 TRBV7-2 TGTGCCAGCAGCGGACGGGACAGGGGGCGGTCGATTAATGAAAAACTGTTTTTT CASSGRDRGRSINEKLFF
TRBJ2-1 NA NA TRBV20-1 TGCAGTGCTCTCCCACGGACGCAGTTCTTC CSALPRTQFF
TRBJ2-2 NA NA TRBV19 TGTGCCACTCGGGGGGCAGGGGAGCTGTTTTTT CATRGAGELFF
TRBJ1-1 NA TRBD1 TRBV6-1 TGTGCCAGCAGTGATTACCACAGGGGGCAGAACACTGAAGCTTTCTTT CASSDYHRGQNTEAFF
TRBJ1-1 NA NA TRBV19 TGTGCCAGTAGTATAGACTGGAACACTGAAGCTTTCTTT CASSIDWNTEAFF
TRBJ1-4 NA TRBD1 TRBV27 TGTGCCAGCAGTTTATCCGGACAGGGAGGAAAGGAAAAACTGTTTTTT CASSLSGQGGKEKLFF
TRBJ2-1 NA NA TRBV10-1 TGCGCCAGCAGTGAGTCCTGGGGGGAGCAGTTCTTC CASSESWGEQFF
TRBJ2-7 once NA TRBV4-1 TGCGCCAGCAGCCAAGAAGGCTCCGCGTCCTACGAGCAGTACTTC CASSQEGSASYEQYF
TRBJ1-5 NA TRBD1 TRBV28 TGTGCCAGCAGAACAGGGGGGACTCAGCCCCAGCATTTT CASRTGGTQPQHF
TRBJ1-5 once NA TRBV18 TGTGCCAGCTCACCACCGGGACGGCCGGACAATCAGCCCCAGCATTTT CASSPPGRPDNQPQHF
TRBJ2-1 NA TRBD1 TRBV18 TGTGCCAGCCACCGGGACAGGGGGAATTCTGAGCAGTTCTTC CASHRDRGNSEQFF
TRBJ2-1 NA TRBD2 TRBV7-9 TGTGCCAGCAGCTCAAAGTCCAGCGGGGGGACTAATGAGCAGTTCTTC CASSSKSSGGTNEQFF
TRBJ2-7 NA NA TRBV5-1 TGCGCCAGCAGCTTTGTCGACGAGCAGTACTTC CASSFVDEQYF
TRBJ2-2 NA TRBD2 TRBV9 TGTGCCAGCAGCGGACCCGGGGGGGAGAACACCGGGGAGCTGTTTTTT CASSGPGGENTGELFF
TRBJ2-7 NA TRBD2 TRBV7-8 TGTGCCAGCAGCCCATCCTGGACTAGCGGGAGCTACGAGCAGTACTTC CASSPSWTSGSYEQYF
TRBJ2-7 NA NA TRBV27 TGTGCCAGCAGTTTATTGGGCCGGGAGAGCCTCGGAGAGCAGTACTTC CASSLLGRESLGEQYF
TRBJ1-1 NA NA TRBV11-3 TGTGCCAGCAGCTTAGGCGGCAGGGAAAACACTGAAGCTTTCTTT CASSLGGRENTEAFF
TRBJ2-7 NA NA TRBV5-1 TGCGCCAGCAGCTCGGCCTCCGCGTCCTACGAGCAGTACTTC CASSSASASYEQYF
TRBJ2-1 NA NA TRBV9 TGTGCCAGCAGCGTAGGGGCCCGCAATGAGCAGTTCTTC CASSVGARNEQFF
TRBJ1-2 NA TRBD1 TRBV5-1 TGCGCCAGCAGCTTGGCTCTAGGGGACAGGGGCGGCTACACCTTC CASSLALGDRGGYTF
TRBJ2-5 NA TRBD1 TRBV13 TGTGCCAGCAGCACCAGGACAGGGGGCTTGGAGACCCAGTACTTC CASSTRTGGLETQYF
TRBJ2-2 NA TRBD2 TRBV15 TGTGCCACCAGCAGAGTTTCGGGGACTAGATCTTCCGGGGAGCTGTTTTTT CATSRVSGTRSSGELFF
TRBJ1-5 NA NA TRBV2 TGTGCCAGCAAGGGACAACAAGGGAGCAATCAGCCCCAGCATTTT CASKGQQGSNQPQHF
TRBJ1-2 NA NA TRBV4-3 TGCGCCAGCAGCCAAGCCCGACCAGACACCGGAACGAATGGCTACACCTTC CASSQARPDTGTNGYTF
TRBJ2-7 NA NA TRBV6-5 TGTGCCAGCAGTACCCAGGGGGGAAACTACGAGCAGTACTTC CASSTQGGNYEQYF
TRBJ2-3 NA NA TRBV5-1 TGCGCCAGCAGTGAGGGGAGTTCGGCAGATACGCAGTATTTT CASSEGSSADTQYF
TRBJ2-6 NA NA TRBV7-3 TGTGCCAGCAGCCTCAGTGTCTCTGGGGCCAACGTCCTGACTTTC CASSLSVSGANVLTF